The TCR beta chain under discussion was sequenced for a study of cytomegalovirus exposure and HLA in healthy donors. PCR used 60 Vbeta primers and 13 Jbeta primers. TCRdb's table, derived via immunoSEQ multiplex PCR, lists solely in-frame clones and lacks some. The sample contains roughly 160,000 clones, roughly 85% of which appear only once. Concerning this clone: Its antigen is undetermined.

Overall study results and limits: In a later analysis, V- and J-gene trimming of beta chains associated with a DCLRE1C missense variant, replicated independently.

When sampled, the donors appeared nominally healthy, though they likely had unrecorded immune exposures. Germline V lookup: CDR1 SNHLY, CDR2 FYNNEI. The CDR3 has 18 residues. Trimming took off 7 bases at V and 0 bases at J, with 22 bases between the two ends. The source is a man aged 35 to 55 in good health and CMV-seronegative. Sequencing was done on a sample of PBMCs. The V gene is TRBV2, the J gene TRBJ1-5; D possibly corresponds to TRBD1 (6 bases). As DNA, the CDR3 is TGTGCCAGCACCCCGGCGTATCTACAGGGTAATAGCAATCAGCCCCAGCATTTT. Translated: CASTPAYLQGNSNQPQHF.